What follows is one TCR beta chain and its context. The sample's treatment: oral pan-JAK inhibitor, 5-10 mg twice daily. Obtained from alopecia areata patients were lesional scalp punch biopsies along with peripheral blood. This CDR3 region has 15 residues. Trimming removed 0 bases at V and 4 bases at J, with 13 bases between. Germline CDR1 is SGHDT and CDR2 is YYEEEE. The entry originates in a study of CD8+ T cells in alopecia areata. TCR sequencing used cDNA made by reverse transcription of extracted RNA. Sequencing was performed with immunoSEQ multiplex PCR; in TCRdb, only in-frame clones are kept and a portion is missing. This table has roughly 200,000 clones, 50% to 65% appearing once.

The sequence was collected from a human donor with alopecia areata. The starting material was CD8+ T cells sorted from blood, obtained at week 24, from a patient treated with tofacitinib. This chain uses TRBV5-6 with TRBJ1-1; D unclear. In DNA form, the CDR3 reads TGTGCCAGCAGCTTGGGGGCGGGGAGACCCACTGAAGCTTTCTTT. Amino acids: CASSLGAGRPTEAFF. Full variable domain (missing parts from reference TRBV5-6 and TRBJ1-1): DAGVTQSPTHLIKTRGQQVTLRCSPKSGHDTVSWYQQALGQGPQFIFQYYEEEERQRGNFPDRFSGHQFPNYSSELNVNALLLGDSALYLCASSLGAGRPTEAFFGQGTRLTVV.